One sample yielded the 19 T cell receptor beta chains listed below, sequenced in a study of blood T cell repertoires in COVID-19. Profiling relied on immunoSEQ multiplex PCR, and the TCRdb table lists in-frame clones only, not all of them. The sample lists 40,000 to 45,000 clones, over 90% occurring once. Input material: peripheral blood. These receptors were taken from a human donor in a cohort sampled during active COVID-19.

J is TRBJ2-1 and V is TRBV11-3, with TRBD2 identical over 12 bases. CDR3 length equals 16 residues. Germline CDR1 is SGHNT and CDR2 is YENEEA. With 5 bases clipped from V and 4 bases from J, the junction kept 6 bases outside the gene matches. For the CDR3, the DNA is TGTGCCAGCAGCCCGCGGACTAGCGGGATATACAATGAGCAGTTCTTC. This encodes CASSPRTSGIYNEQFF.

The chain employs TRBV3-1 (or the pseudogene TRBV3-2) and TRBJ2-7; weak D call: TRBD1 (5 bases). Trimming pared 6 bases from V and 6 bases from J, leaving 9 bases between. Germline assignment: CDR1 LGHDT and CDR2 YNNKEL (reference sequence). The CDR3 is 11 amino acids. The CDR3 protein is CASRQGREQYF. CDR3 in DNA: TGTGCCAGCAGGCAGGGCCGCGAGCAGTACTTC.

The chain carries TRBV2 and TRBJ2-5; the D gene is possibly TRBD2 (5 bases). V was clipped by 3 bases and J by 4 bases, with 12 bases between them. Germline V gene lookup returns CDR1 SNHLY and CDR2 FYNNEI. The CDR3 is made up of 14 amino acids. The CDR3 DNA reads TGTGCCAGCAGTGAGCGACTAACCAGAGAGACCCAGTACTTC. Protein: CASSERLTRETQYF.

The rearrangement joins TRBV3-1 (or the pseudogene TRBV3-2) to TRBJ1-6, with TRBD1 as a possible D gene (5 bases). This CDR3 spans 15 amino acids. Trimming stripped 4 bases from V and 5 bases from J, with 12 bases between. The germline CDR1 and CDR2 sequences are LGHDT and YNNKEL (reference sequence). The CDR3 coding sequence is TGTGCCAGCAGCCCCATAGACAGAAATAATTCACCCCTCCACTTT. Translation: CASSPIDRNNSPLHF.

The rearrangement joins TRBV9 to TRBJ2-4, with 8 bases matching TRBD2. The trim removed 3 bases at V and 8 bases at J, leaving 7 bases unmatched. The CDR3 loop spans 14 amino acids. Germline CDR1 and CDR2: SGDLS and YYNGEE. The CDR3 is CASSASTGGDIQYF. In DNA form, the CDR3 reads TGTGCCAGCAGCGCGAGTACCGGGGGGGACATTCAGTACTTC. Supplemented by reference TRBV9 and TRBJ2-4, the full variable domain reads DSGVTQTPKHLITATGQRVTLRCSPRSGDLSVYWYQQSLDQGLQFLIQYYNGEERAKGNILERFSAQQFPDLHSELNLSSLELGDSALYFCASSASTGGDIQYFGAGTRLSVL.

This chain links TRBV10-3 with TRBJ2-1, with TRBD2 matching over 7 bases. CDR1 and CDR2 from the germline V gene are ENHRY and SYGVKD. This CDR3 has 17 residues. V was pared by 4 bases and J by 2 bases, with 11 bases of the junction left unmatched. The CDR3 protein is CAISGGGAGEAYNEQFF. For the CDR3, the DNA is TGTGCCATCAGTGGGGGAGGGGCGGGGGAAGCCTACAATGAGCAGTTCTTC.

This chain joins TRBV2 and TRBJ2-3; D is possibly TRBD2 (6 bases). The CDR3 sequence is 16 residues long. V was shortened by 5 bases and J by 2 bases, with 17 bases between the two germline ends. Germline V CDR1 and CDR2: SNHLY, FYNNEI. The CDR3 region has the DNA TGTGCCAGCAGTATAAGGCGGGGACGAACCACAGATACGCAGTATTTT. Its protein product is CASSIRRGRTTDTQYF.

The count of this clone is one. CDR3 nucleotides: TGTGCCAGCTCACCTGGGACTAGCGGGAAAAAGACCCAGTACTTC. Translating it yields CASSPGTSGKKTQYF. The chain has TRBV18 and TRBJ2-5, with 13 bases lining up with TRBD2. After removal of 3 bases from V and 6 bases from J, the junction contained 4 bases not matched to a gene. Germline CDR1 and CDR2: KGHSH and LQKENI. This CDR3 has 15 amino acids.

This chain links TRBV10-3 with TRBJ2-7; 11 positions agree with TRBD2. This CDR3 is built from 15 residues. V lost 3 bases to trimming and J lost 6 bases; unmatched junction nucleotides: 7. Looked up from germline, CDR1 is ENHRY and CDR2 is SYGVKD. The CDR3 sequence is CAISDLAGGPGEQYF. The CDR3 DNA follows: TGTGCCATCAGTGATTTAGCGGGAGGGCCCGGCGAGCAGTACTTC.

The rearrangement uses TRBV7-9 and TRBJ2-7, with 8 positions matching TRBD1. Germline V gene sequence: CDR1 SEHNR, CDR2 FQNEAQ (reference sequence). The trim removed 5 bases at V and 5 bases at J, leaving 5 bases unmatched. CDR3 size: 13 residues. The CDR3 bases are TGTGCCAGCAGCCCGGACAGGGATGACGAGCAGTACTTC. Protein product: CASSPDRDDEQYF.

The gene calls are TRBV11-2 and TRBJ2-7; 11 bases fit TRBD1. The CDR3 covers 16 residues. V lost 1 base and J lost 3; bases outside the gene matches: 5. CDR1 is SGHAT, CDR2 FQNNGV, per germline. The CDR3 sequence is CASSLAPGTGGYEQYF. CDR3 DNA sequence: TGTGCCAGCAGCTTAGCCCCGGGGACAGGGGGCTACGAGCAGTACTTC. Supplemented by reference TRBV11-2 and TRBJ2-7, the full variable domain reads EAGVAQSPRYKIIEKRQSVAFWCNPISGHATLYWYQQILGQGPKLLIQFQNNGVVDDSQLPKDRFSAERLKGVDSTLKIQPAKLEDSAVYLCASSLAPGTGGYEQYFGPGTRLTVT.

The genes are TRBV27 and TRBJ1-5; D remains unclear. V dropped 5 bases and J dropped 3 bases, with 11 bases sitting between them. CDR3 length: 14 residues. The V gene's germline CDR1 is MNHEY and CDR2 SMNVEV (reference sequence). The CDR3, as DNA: TGTGCCAGCAGTACTACCTACAACAATCAGCCCCAGCATTTT. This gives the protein CASSTTYNNQPQHF.

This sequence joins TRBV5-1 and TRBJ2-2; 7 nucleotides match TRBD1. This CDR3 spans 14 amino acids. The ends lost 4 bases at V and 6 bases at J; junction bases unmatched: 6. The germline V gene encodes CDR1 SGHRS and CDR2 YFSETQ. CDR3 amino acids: CASSRDRASGELFF. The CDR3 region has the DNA TGCGCCAGCAGCCGTGACAGGGCATCCGGGGAGCTGTTTTTT.

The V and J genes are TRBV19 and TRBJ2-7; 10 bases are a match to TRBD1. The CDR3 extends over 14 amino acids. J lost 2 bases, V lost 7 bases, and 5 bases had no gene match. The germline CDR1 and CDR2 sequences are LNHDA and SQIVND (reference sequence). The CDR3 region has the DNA TGTGCCAGTACCCCCGGACAGGGGGCCTACGAGCAGTACTTC. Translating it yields CASTPGQGAYEQYF.

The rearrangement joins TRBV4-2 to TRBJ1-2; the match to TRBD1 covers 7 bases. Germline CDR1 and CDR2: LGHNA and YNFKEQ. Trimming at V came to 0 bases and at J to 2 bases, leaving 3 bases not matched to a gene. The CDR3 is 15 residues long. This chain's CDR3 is CASSQERTGNYGYTF. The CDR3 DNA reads TGTGCCAGCAGCCAAGAGAGGACAGGCAACTATGGCTACACCTTC.

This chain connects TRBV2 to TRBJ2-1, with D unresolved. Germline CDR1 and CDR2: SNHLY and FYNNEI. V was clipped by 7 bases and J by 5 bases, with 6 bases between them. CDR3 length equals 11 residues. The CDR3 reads CASTEHNEQFF. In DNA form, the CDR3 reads TGTGCCAGCACAGAACACAATGAGCAGTTCTTC.

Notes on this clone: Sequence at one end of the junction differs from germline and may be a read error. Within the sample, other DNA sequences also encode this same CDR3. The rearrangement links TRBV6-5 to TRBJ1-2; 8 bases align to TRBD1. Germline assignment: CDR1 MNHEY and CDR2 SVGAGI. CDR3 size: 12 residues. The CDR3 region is CATGQGLYGYTF. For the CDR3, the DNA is TGCGCCACTGGACAGGGCCTATATGGCTACACCTTC.

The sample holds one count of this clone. CDR3 nucleotides: TGTGCCAGCAGCGTAGCGGGAGGATCCCTCCACTTT. The encoded protein is CASSVAGGSLHF. The chain joins TRBV9 to TRBJ1-6; D unclear. Germline CDR1 reads SGDLS; CDR2 reads YYNGEE. This CDR3 comprises 12 residues. Trimming stripped 0 bases from V and 14 bases from J, with 9 bases between.

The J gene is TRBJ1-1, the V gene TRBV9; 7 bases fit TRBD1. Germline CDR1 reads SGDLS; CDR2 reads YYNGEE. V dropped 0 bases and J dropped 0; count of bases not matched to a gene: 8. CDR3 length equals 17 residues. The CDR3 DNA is TGTGCCAGCAGCGTAGCTTTGGGGACAGCCATGAACACTGAAGCTTTCTTT. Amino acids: CASSVALGTAMNTEAFF.